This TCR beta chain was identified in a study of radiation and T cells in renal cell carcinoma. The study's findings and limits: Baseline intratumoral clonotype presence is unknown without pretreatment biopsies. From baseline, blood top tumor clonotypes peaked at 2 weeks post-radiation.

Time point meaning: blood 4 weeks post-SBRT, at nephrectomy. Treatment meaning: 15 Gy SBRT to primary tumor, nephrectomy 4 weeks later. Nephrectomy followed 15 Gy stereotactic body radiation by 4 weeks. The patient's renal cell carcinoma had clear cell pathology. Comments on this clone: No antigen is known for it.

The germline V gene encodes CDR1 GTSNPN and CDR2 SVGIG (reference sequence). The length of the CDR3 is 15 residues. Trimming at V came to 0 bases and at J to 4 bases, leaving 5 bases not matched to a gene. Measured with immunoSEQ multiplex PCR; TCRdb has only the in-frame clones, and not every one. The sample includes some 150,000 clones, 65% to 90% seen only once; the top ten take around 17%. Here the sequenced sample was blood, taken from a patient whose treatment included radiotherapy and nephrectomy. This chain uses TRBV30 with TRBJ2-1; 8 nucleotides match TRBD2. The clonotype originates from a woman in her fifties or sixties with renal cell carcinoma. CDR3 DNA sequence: TGTGCCTGGAGTGTGGGTCCGGGGGGGTACAATGAGCAGTTCTTC. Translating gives CAWSVGPGGYNEQFF.